These 7 T cell receptor beta chains were sequenced from one sample in a study of blood T cell repertoires in COVID-19. TCRdb's copy holds only in-frame clones and misses some; the assay was immunoSEQ multiplex PCR. The sample has fewer than 150,000 clones; around 85% are singletons. Specimen: peripheral blood. The receptors come from a human donor in a cohort sampled during active COVID-19.

The V and J genes are TRBV5-4 and TRBJ2-5; 12 nucleotides match TRBD2. Trimming removed 4 bases from V and 2 bases from J; junction bases left unmatched: 6. The CDR3 runs to 16 residues. Germline-derived CDR1 and CDR2 are SGHNT and YYREEE (reference sequence). CDR3: CASSTMTSGGQETQYF. In nucleotides, the CDR3 is TGTGCCAGCAGCACCATGACTAGCGGGGGACAAGAGACCCAGTACTTC.

This clone has only a few counts. The chain recombines TRBV11-3 with TRBJ2-3; a possible D gene is TRBD1 (6 bases). Trimming shortened V by 5 bases and J by 2 bases, and 17 bases separated the two germline ends. The length of the CDR3 is 16 residues. Germline V gives CDR1 SGHNT, CDR2 YENEEA. The CDR3, as DNA: TGTGCCAGCAGCCCCCTAGGACAGACTTTCACAGATACGCAGTATTTT. This encodes CASSPLGQTFTDTQYF.

V and J are TRBV24-1 and TRBJ2-1; 9 positions agree with TRBD1. Germline trimming cut 10 bases from V and 8 bases from J; bases unmatched to any gene: 5. CDR1 and CDR2 (germline): KGHDR, SFDVKD. The CDR3 loop spans 12 amino acids. CDR3 DNA sequence: TGTGCCACGACAGGGGGTGACGATGAGCAGTTCTTC. Protein product: CATTGGDDEQFF.

The chain links TRBV7-2 to TRBJ2-5; 10 positions agree with TRBD2. The CDR3 extends over 15 amino acids. Looked up from germline, CDR1 is SGHTA and CDR2 is FQGNSA. The ends lost 3 bases at V and 2 bases at J; junction bases unmatched: 3. CDR3 amino acids: CASSFSGGPQETQYF. As DNA, the CDR3 is TGTGCCAGCAGCTTTAGCGGGGGGCCGCAAGAGACCCAGTACTTC.

This chain connects TRBV19 to TRBJ2-4, with D possibly TRBD2 on 6 matching bases. The CDR3 is 13 amino acids. Germline-derived CDR1 and CDR2 are LNHDA and SQIVND (reference sequence). Trimming took 2 bases from V and 12 from J, leaving 14 bases between them. CDR3 sequence (DNA): TGTGCCAGTAGTATATCTAGCGAGACCACTCAGTACTTC. Translating it yields CASSISSETTQYF. Combining the CDR3 with reference TRBV19 and TRBJ2-4 gives the whole variable domain DGGITQSPKYLFRKEGQNVTLSCEQNLNHDAMYWYRQDPGQGLRLIYYSQIVNDFQKGDIAEGYSVSREKKESFPLTVTSAQKNPTAFYLCASSISSETTQYFGAGTRLSVL.

The V and J genes are TRBV7-8 and TRBJ2-5; D call uncertain. The CDR3 runs to 17 residues. The germline V gene has CDR1 SGHVS and CDR2 FQNEAQ. V lost 3 bases and J 1 base, leaving 18 bases between the germline ends. In nucleotides, the CDR3 is TGTGCCAGCAGCTTTCCCCACCCGGCGGCGGTCCAAGAGACCCAGTACTTC. This sequence encodes CASSFPHPAAVQETQYF.

The chain joins TRBV5-1 to TRBJ1-6, with TRBD1 matching 7 bases. This CDR3 spans 17 amino acids. CDR1 is SGHRS, CDR2 YFSETQ, per germline. The junction had 14 bases not matched to a gene; V was cut back by 4 bases and J by 7 bases. The CDR3 DNA reads TGCGCCAGCAGCCCCGCGAGCCCGGGACAGATGAATTCACCCCTCCACTTT. Amino acid sequence: CASSPASPGQMNSPLHF.